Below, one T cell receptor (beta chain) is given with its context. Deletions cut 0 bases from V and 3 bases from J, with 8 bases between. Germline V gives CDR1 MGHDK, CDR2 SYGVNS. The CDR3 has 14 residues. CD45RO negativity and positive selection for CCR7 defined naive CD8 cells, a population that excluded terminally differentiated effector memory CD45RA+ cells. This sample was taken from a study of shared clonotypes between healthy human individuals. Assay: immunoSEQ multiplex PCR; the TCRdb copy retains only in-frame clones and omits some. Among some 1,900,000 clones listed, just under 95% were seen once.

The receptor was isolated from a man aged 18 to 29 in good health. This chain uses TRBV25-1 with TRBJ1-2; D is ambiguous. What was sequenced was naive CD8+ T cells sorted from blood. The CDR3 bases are TGTGCCAGCAGTGAATATTCGGACTACTATGGCTACACCTTC. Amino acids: CASSEYSDYYGYTF.